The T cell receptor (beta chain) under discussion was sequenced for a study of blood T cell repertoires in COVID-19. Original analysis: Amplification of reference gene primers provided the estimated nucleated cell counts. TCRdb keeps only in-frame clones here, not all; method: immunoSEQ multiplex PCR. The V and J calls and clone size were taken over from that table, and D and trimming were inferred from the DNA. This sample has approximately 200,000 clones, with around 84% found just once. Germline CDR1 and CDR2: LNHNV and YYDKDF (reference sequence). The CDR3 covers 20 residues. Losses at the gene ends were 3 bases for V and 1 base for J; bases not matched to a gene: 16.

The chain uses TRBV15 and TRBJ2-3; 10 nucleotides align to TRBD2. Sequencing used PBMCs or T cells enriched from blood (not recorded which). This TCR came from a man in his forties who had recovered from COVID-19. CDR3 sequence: CATSRSSWRAGGRGTDTQYF. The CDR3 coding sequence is TGTGCCACCAGCAGGTCCTCGTGGAGAGCGGGAGGGAGGGGCACAGATACGCAGTATTTT.